The clone carrying this T cell receptor beta chain was detected a few times. Its target is not known. This sample stems from a study of naive and memory T cell subsets. Germline V gene data show CDR1 as LNHNV and CDR2 as YYDKDF (reference sequence). This CDR3 is 16 amino acids long. J was trimmed by 5 bases and V by 2 bases; bases with no gene match: 11. Both TRBC1 and TRBC2 were covered by a beta constant-region primer of two equimolar oligonucleotides. Ligated cDNA was amplified by four rounds of PCR with nested alpha and beta constant-region primers and SP2. TCRdb redid the calling of the UMI-ligation and nested PCR reads with MiXCR, one entry per CDR3 protein. The table records some 82,000 distinct CDR3 sequences, approximately 10% of them present only once. Overall study findings and caveats: Over 90% of naive TCR sequences appeared only once, unlike memory subsets. A few larger clonotypes appeared in naive repertoires, especially CD8, possibly memory cells re-expressing CD45RA.

The rearrangement uses TRBV15 and TRBJ2-7; 8 bases match TRBD1. Input material: naive CD4+ T cells from blood. The receptor's source is a human donor in good health. This CDR3 reads CATSRRSGTGLNEQYF. The CDR3 DNA reads TGTGCCACCAGCAGACGATCCGGGACAGGTTTGAACGAGCAGTACTTC.